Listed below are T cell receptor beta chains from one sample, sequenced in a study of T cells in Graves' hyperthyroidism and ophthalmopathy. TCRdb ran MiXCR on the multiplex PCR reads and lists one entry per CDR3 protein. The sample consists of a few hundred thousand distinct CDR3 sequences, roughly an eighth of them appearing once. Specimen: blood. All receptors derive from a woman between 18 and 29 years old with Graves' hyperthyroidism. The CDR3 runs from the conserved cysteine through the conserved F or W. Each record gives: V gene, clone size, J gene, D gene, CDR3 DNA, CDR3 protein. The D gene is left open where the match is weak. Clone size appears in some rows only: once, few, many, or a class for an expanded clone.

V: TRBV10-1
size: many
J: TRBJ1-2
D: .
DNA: TGCGCCAGCAGTGTGGTACGGGACGGTGGCTACACCTTC
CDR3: CASSVVRDGGYTF

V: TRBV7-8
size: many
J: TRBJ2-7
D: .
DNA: TGTGCCAGCAGCTTCACAGGGCGAAGCTCCTACGAGCAGTACTTC
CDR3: CASSFTGRSSYEQYF

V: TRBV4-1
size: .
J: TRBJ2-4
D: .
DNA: TGCGCCAGCAGCCAAGGGCCGGGCCGGGGGGCCAAAAACATTCAGTACTTC
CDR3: CASSQGPGRGAKNIQYF

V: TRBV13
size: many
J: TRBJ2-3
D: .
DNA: TGTGCCAGCAGCCCCCAGGGGAACACAGATACGCAGTATTTT
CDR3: CASSPQGNTDTQYF

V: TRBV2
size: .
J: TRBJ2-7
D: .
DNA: TGTGCCAGCAGTGAGGAAGGGGGTGGCTACGAGCAGTACTTC
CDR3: CASSEEGGGYEQYF

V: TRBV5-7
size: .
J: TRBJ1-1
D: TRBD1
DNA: TGTGCCAGCAGCTTGGCGATTAGGGGACAGGGGATTTCATTCACTGAAGCTTTCTTT
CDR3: CASSLAIRGQGISFTEAFF

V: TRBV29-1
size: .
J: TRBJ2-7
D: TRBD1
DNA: TGCAGCGCGACAGGGGCCGGGGGCTACGAGCAGTACTTC
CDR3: CSATGAGGYEQYF

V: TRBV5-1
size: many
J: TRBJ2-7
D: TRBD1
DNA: TGCGCCAGCAGCAGGGACAGGCAACCAACTGAGCAGTACTTC
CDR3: CASSRDRQPTEQYF

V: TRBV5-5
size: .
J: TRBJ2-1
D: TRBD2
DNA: TGTGCCAGCAGCACTTCTAGCGGGGTGAACAATGAGCAGTTCTTC
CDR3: CASSTSSGVNNEQFF

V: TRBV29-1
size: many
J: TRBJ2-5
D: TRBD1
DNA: TGCAGCGTTGAAGTCCGCGGACAGGCTAAAGAGACCCAGTACTTC
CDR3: CSVEVRGQAKETQYF

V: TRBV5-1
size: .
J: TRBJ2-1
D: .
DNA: TGCGCCAGCAGCTACGACTCCCCCGGGTTGAAGGAGCAGTTCTTC
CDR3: CASSYDSPGLKEQFF

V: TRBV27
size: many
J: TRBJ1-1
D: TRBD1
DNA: TGTGCCAGCAGTGACCACAGGGGGCCACTGAACACTGAAGCTTTCTTT
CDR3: CASSDHRGPLNTEAFF

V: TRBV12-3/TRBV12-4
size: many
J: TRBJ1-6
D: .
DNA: TGTGCCAGCAGTTTAGACAGGGCTAGGGATTCACCCCTCCACTTT
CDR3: CASSLDRARDSPLHF

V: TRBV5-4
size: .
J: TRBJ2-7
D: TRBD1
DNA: TGTGCCAGCAGCTGGGACAGGGGACTTCACTACGAGCAGTACTTC
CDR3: CASSWDRGLHYEQYF

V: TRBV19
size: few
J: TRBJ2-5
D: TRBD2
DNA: TGTGCCAGTAGTCCTGAGGGACTAGCGGGAGAAGAGACCCAGTACTTC
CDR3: CASSPEGLAGEETQYF

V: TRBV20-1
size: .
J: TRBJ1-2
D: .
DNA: TGCAGTGCTGGGGACGAGGGTGGCTACACCTTC
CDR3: CSAGDEGGYTF

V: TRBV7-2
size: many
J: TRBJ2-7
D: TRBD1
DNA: TGTGCCAGCAGCTTAAGACAGGGCCTCTACGAGCAGTACTTC
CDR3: CASSLRQGLYEQYF

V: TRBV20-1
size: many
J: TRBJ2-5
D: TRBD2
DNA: TGCAGTGCTCTCTCCGAGCGGGAGGGCCAAGAGACCCAGTACTTC
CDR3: CSALSEREGQETQYF

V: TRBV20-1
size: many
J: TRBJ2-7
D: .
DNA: TGCAGTGCCACCCCACCCCCTTCCTACGAGCAGTACTTC
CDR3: CSATPPPSYEQYF

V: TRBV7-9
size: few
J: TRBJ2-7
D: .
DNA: TGTGCCAGCAGCTTAACAGGGAGGTGGGAGCAGTACTTC
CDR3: CASSLTGRWEQYF

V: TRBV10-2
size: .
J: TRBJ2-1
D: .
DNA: TGCGCCAGCAGGGACCCCCAAGCCGAGCAGTTCTTC
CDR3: CASRDPQAEQFF

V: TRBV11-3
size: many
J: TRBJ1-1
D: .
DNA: TGTGCCAGCAGCCCAGGGGTCGGAGGCCGAGCTTTCTTT
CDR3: CASSPGVGGRAFF